The 24 T cell receptor beta chains below were found in one sample sequenced in a study of Graves' ophthalmopathy and Graves' hyperthyroidism. The sequenced template was RNA, covering the TCR beta CDR3 region. After a first-round RT-PCR with HTBI primers, a second-round multiplex PCR was run. TCRdb independently ran MiXCR on the multiplex PCR reads; one entry per CDR3 protein. The sample lists about 210,000 distinct CDR3 sequences, around 28% occurring once. The sequencing input was peripheral blood. These receptors all stem from a man aged 50-60 years with Graves' ophthalmopathy.

This clonotype was counted many times. The chain has TRBV20-1 and TRBJ2-5, with D tentatively TRBD2 (6 bases). The germline V gene encodes CDR1 DFQATT and CDR2 SNEGSKA (reference sequence). The V end lost 5 bases, the J end lost 5 bases, and 15 bases lay between the germline ends. This CDR3 is built from 13 residues. CDR3 region: CSAYRDAGETQYF. The CDR3 DNA sequence: TGCAGTGCTTACCGGGATGCGGGGGAGACCCAGTACTTC.

This clonotype was counted many times. The chain has TRBV25-1 and TRBJ2-7, with unresolved D. Per germline, CDR1 MGHDK and CDR2 SYGVNS. V dropped 1 base and J dropped 3 bases, with 10 bases sitting between them. This CDR3 has 14 amino acids. The CDR3 nucleotides are TGTGCCAGCAGTGAATCTGAAGGGCACTACGAGCAGTACTTC. Amino acid sequence: CASSESEGHYEQYF.

The V gene is TRBV28, the J gene TRBJ1-1; D is undetermined. V was pared by 4 bases and J by 0 bases, with 9 bases between. This CDR3 spans 14 amino acids. The germline gives CDR1 MDHEN, CDR2 SYDVKM. DNA of the CDR3: TGTGCCAGCAGTTCCCTAGACCTGAACACTGAAGCTTTCTTT. Its protein product is CASSSLDLNTEAFF. Complete variable domain (other parts from reference TRBV28 and TRBJ1-1): DVKVTQSSRYLVKRTGEKVFLECVQDMDHENMFWYRQDPGLGLRLIYFSYDVKMKEKGDIPEGYSVSREKKERFSLILESASTNQTSMYLCASSSLDLNTEAFFGQGTRLTVV.

The chain links TRBV4-2 to TRBJ2-5, with D possibly matching TRBD2 (5 bases). Trimming removed 1 base from V and 2 bases from J, with 11 bases in between. The CDR3 length is 15 residues. CDR1 LGHNA and CDR2 YNFKEQ come from the germline V gene. The CDR3 DNA reads TGTGCCAGCAGCCAAGGAGAGGGTACGCAAGAGACCCAGTACTTC. Protein product: CASSQGEGTQETQYF.

Many counts were recorded for this clonotype. V usage is TRBV5-4 and J usage is TRBJ2-7; a weak D match, TRBD2 (5 bases). V was cut by 2 bases and J by 1 base, with 13 bases left in between. CDR3 length: 15 amino acids. CDR1 is SGHNT, CDR2 YYREEE, per germline (reference sequence). The CDR3 region has the DNA TGTGCCAGCAGCTTTGAGGGCATTCTTTCCTACGAGCAGTACTTC. Encoded protein: CASSFEGILSYEQYF. Combining the CDR3 with reference TRBV5-4 and TRBJ2-7 gives the whole variable domain ETGVTQSPTHLIKTRGQQVTLRCSSQSGHNTVSWYQQALGQGPQFIFQYYREEENGRGNFPPRFSGLQFPNYSSELNVNALELDDSALYLCASSFEGILSYEQYFGPGTRLTVT.

This rearrangement joins TRBV30 to TRBJ2-5, with 10 positions matching TRBD1. This CDR3 is built from 15 residues. Germline CDR1 and CDR2: GTSNPN and SVGIG (reference sequence). V was pared by 6 bases and J by 3 bases, with 10 bases of the junction left unmatched. The CDR3 region is CACSGTGVGEETQYF. CDR3 sequence (DNA): TGTGCCTGTTCCGGGACAGGGGTAGGGGAAGAGACCCAGTACTTC.

Many counts were recorded for this clonotype. This rearrangement joins TRBV29-1 to TRBJ2-7, with D tentatively TRBD1 (5 bases). Germline V gene data show CDR1 as SQVTM and CDR2 as ANQGSEA. V was clipped by 7 bases and J by 5 bases, with 24 bases between them. The CDR3 consists of 15 residues. CDR3 amino acids: CSAARLGQGAHEQYF. The CDR3 bases are TGCAGCGCTGCACGTTTAGGTCAGGGTGCCCACGAGCAGTACTTC.

CDR3 DNA: TGTGCCAGCAGTTTATGGTCAGGGTCGAACGTCCTGACTTTC. This codes for CASSLWSGSNVLTF. The chain has TRBV28 and TRBJ2-6; TRBD1 might be the D (5 bases). Germline V gene sequence: CDR1 MDHEN, CDR2 SYDVKM. This CDR3 has 14 amino acids. Trimming took 0 bases from V and 10 from J, leaving 10 bases between them.

This clonotype was detected many times. The chain's CDR3 is CATSDGRGPNQPQHF. CDR3 nucleotide sequence: TGTGCCACCAGTGATGGCCGGGGGCCAAATCAGCCCCAGCATTTT. The chain recombines TRBV24-1 with TRBJ1-5, with TRBD1 as a possible D gene (6 bases). Germline CDR1 KGHDR, CDR2 SFDVKD. Trimming left V 3 bases short and J 4 bases short, with 12 bases between. The CDR3 is 15 amino acids.

This clonotype was observed at least ten times. The J gene is TRBJ2-6, the V gene TRBV12-3 or TRBV12-4; D not certain. This CDR3 comprises 16 residues. The ends were cut back, 4 bases at V and 4 bases at J, with 14 bases in the middle. The CDR3 DNA follows: TGTGCCAGCAGTTCCGCATTGAAGTCCGGGGCCAACGTCCTGACTTTC. This translates into CASSSALKSGANVLTF.

This clonotype was counted many times. The chain carries TRBV19 and TRBJ1-2, with 7 bases lining up with TRBD1. The CDR3 has 14 residues. V lost 7 bases and J lost 3; bases outside the gene matches: 8. CDR1 LNHDA and CDR2 SQIVND come from the germline V gene (reference sequence). The CDR3 DNA follows: TGTGCCAGTAAACCAGACAGGGACGACTATGGCTACACCTTC. The encoded protein is CASKPDRDDYGYTF.

A single count supports this clonotype. This sequence joins TRBV29-1 and TRBJ1-1; D is unclear. There are 13 residues in the CDR3. With 0 bases removed from V and 2 bases from J, the gap between germline ends came to 7 bases. CDR1 SQVTM and CDR2 ANQGSEA come from the germline V gene. CDR3 in amino acids: CSVEEGFNTEAFF. The CDR3 DNA reads as TGCAGCGTTGAAGAGGGTTTCAACACTGAAGCTTTCTTT.

This clonotype was seen repeatedly, ten times or more. The V and J genes are TRBV18 and TRBJ1-2, with TRBD1 matching 7 bases. CDR3 length equals 15 residues. Looked up from germline, CDR1 is KGHSH and CDR2 is LQKENI. The V and J ends lost 3 bases and 0 bases, in that order; junction bases with no gene match: 4. The CDR3 loop is CASSPWDSPNYGYTF. DNA for the CDR3: TGTGCCAGCTCACCCTGGGACAGCCCTAACTATGGCTACACCTTC.

This clonotype was recorded at least ten times. The CDR3: CASSSGLAGEETQYF. The DNA for the CDR3 is TGTGCCAGCAGTTCGGGACTAGCGGGAGAAGAGACCCAGTACTTC. The J gene is TRBJ2-5, the V gene TRBV7-2; 14 bases are shared with TRBD2. CDR1 and CDR2 (germline): SGHTA, FQGNSA. Losses at the gene ends were 6 bases for V and 3 bases for J; bases not matched to a gene: 3. This CDR3 contains 15 residues. Combining the CDR3 with reference TRBV7-2 and TRBJ2-5 gives the whole variable domain GAGVSQSPSNKVTEKGKDVELRCDPISGHTALYWYRQSLGQGLEFLIYFQGNSAPDKSGLPSDRFSAERTGGSVSTLTIQRTQQEDSAVYLCASSSGLAGEETQYFGPGTRLLVL.

This clonotype was observed many times. The V gene is TRBV9, the J gene TRBJ1-6; D might be TRBD1 (6 bases). This CDR3 has 21 residues. CDR1 is SGDLS, CDR2 YYNGEE, per germline. The germline V and J ends were trimmed by 3 bases and 0 bases, with 25 bases remaining between them. The CDR3 sequence: CASSDPRSGRGGSSYNSPLHF. In DNA, the CDR3 is TGTGCCAGCAGCGACCCAAGGTCGGGCAGAGGGGGTAGCTCCTATAATTCACCCCTCCACTTT.

This clonotype has ten or more counts. This rearrangement joins TRBV20-1 to TRBJ2-5, with 9 positions matching TRBD1. The V gene end was trimmed by 8 bases and the J gene end by 1 base; junction bases not matched to a gene: 8. Germline-derived CDR1 and CDR2 are DFQATT and SNEGSKA (reference sequence). This CDR3 is built from 14 residues. Here the CDR3 reads CSLNRGPFQETQYF. Here the CDR3 DNA reads TGCAGTCTTAACAGGGGGCCCTTCCAAGAGACCCAGTACTTC.

The chain recombines TRBV12-3 or TRBV12-4 with TRBJ2-7, with D uncertain. The V gene lost 5 bases and the J gene lost 3 bases, with 14 bases spanning the gap. CDR3 size: 14 residues. The CDR3 protein is CASSPTQINYEQYF. CDR3 nucleotides: TGTGCCAGCAGTCCGACTCAGATAAACTACGAGCAGTACTTC.

This clonotype was counted at least ten times. The V call is TRBV6-5, the J call TRBJ2-5; no clear D. This CDR3 spans 15 amino acids. Per the germline V gene, CDR1 is MNHEY and CDR2 is SVGAGI. V was cut by 2 bases and J by 2 bases, with 12 bases left in between. CDR3 DNA sequence: TGTGCCAGCAGTTACCTGGACGGAATACAAGAGACCCAGTACTTC. Its protein is CASSYLDGIQETQYF.

This chain links TRBV6-1 with TRBJ1-2; 7 positions agree with TRBD1. The CDR3 totals 14 residues. The germline gives CDR1 MNHNS, CDR2 SASEGT. Trimming cost V 5 bases and J 4 bases; bases outside gene matches: 7. The CDR3 nucleotides read TGTGCCAGCAGTCCCGACAGGGTTCGCTATGGCTACACCTTC. Its protein product is CASSPDRVRYGYTF.

This clonotype has at least ten counts. The J gene is TRBJ1-6, the V gene TRBV12-3 or TRBV12-4; D is possibly TRBD1 (5 bases). This CDR3 contains 15 residues. V was pared by 3 bases and J by 10 bases, with 16 bases between. The CDR3 spells CASSFGARRGSPLHF. The DNA for the CDR3 is TGTGCCAGCAGTTTTGGGGCGCGGAGGGGATCACCCCTCCACTTT.

The rearrangement joins TRBV29-1 to TRBJ2-7; tentatively, D is TRBD2 (6 bases). This CDR3 comprises 14 residues. The germline CDR1 and CDR2 sequences are SQVTM and ANQGSEA. V was trimmed by 6 bases and J by 0 bases, leaving 15 bases between them. CDR3 bases: TGCAGCGTGGTCCTGGGAGGCACCTCCTACGAGCAGTACTTC. Its protein is CSVVLGGTSYEQYF.

This clonotype has ten or more counts. The chain couples TRBV29-1 to TRBJ2-2; D possibly corresponds to TRBD2 (6 bases). The germline gives CDR1 SQVTM, CDR2 ANQGSEA. This CDR3 is built from 17 residues. Trimming pared 7 bases from V and 1 base from J, leaving 22 bases between. In DNA, the CDR3 is TGCAGCGCAGTTGGGGCGGGGATCGGAAAGAACACCGGGGAGCTGTTTTTT. Protein sequence: CSAVGAGIGKNTGELFF.

This clonotype has ten or more counts. The rearrangement links TRBV20-1 to TRBJ1-1; TRBD1 matches at 8 bases. The CDR3 has 12 residues. Germline trimming cut 8 bases from V and 1 base from J; bases unmatched to any gene: 3. Germline V lookup: CDR1 DFQATT, CDR2 SNEGSKA (reference sequence). The CDR3 sequence: CSPGTGNTEAFF. In DNA, the CDR3 is TGCAGTCCCGGGACAGGGAACACTGAAGCTTTCTTT.

This clonotype appeared many times. The rearrangement uses TRBV27 and TRBJ1-2; 10 bases fit TRBD1. The V and J ends lost 3 bases and 4 bases, in that order; junction bases with no gene match: 14. CDR3 length: 18 amino acids. The germline V gene encodes CDR1 MNHEY and CDR2 SMNVEV (reference sequence). The CDR3 coding sequence is TGTGCCAGCAGTTTGCTCGGGACAGGGGAAACCAATCGCTATGGCTACACCTTC. As protein: CASSLLGTGETNRYGYTF.